The 18 T cell receptor beta chains in this list originate from one sample, sequenced in a study of cytomegalovirus exposure and HLA in healthy donors. The PCR made use of 60 Vbeta and 13 Jbeta primers. Clones were read by immunoSEQ multiplex PCR, and TCRdb kept only the in-frame ones, dropping some. Of some 95,000 clones in the sample, roughly 70% were seen once. Sequenced material: PBMCs. Receptors originate from a man aged 25-45 years in good health and CMV-seronegative.

The chain has TRBV6-1 and TRBJ2-5, with 9 bases lining up with TRBD1. The J call is doubtful: the DNA matches TRBJ2-7 better. This CDR3 comprises 15 residues. Germline V lookup: CDR1 MNHNS, CDR2 SASEGT. The CDR3 region has the DNA TGTGCCAGCAGTGAGCCGGGACAGGGATCCTACGAGCAGTACTTC. This translates into CASSEPGQGSYEQYF.

The V gene is TRBV27, the J gene TRBJ1-5; D might be TRBD1 (5 bases). The CDR3 is 12 residues long. V was trimmed by 3 bases and J by 7 bases, leaving 7 bases between them. The germline V gene encodes CDR1 MNHEY and CDR2 SMNVEV (reference sequence). The CDR3 nucleotides read TGTGCCAGCAGTTTTCAGGGACAGCCCCAGCATTTT. It is translated as CASSFQGQPQHF.

The V gene is TRBV5-6, the J gene TRBJ2-2, with D tentatively TRBD2 (6 bases). V lost 2 bases and J 3 bases, leaving 23 bases between the germline ends. The CDR3 contains 19 residues. Germline CDR1 and CDR2: SGHDT and YYEEEE. CDR3 amino acids: CASSLRRGFRLAYTGELFF. CDR3 sequence (DNA): TGTGCCAGCAGCTTACGTAGAGGTTTTCGGCTAGCGTACACCGGGGAGCTGTTTTTT.

The chain has TRBV5-4 and TRBJ2-2; 7 bases are shared with TRBD1. Germline trimming cut 4 bases from V and 6 bases from J; bases unmatched to any gene: 6. The CDR3 has 14 residues. Germline CDR1 and CDR2: SGHNT and YYREEE (reference sequence). CDR3 in amino acids: CASSGTGVAGELFF. The CDR3 nucleotides read TGTGCCAGCAGCGGCACAGGGGTGGCCGGGGAGCTGTTTTTT.

The V gene is TRBV29-1, the J gene TRBJ2-1, with a tentative D call TRBD1 (7 bases). The CDR3 runs 13 residues. V was clipped by 6 bases and J by 4 bases, with 13 bases between them. The germline CDR1 and CDR2 sequences are SQVTM and ANQGSEA. This CDR3 reads CSVSGDRYNEQFF. CDR3 coding DNA: TGCAGCGTATCGGGGGACAGATACAATGAGCAGTTCTTC.

The V call is TRBV27, the J call TRBJ2-7, with 9 bases that match TRBD1. CDR1 and CDR2 (germline): MNHEY, SMNVEV (reference sequence). J was trimmed by 5 bases and V by 2 bases; bases with no gene match: 7. The CDR3 has 15 amino acids. This CDR3 is CASSLVGTGRDEQYF. The CDR3 region has the DNA TGTGCCAGCAGTTTAGTAGGGACAGGGAGGGACGAGCAGTACTTC.

The V call is TRBV7-9, the J call TRBJ2-1, with 14 bases matching TRBD2. Germline CDR1 and CDR2: SEHNR and FQNEAQ (reference sequence). V lost 3 bases to trimming and J lost 7 bases; unmatched junction nucleotides: 2. The CDR3 is made up of 15 amino acids. The CDR3 nucleotides read TGTGCCAGCAGCTTGACTAGCGGGAGGGCAAATGAGCAGTTCTTC. It codes for CASSLTSGRANEQFF.

CDR3 protein: CASSWDRVEAFF. DNA for the CDR3: TGTGCCAGCAGTTGGGACAGGGTTGAAGCTTTCTTT. V and J are TRBV2 and TRBJ1-1; 9 positions match TRBD1. This CDR3 has 12 amino acids. Germline CDR1 SNHLY, CDR2 FYNNEI. The trim removed 5 bases at V and 7 bases at J, leaving 2 bases unmatched.

The rearrangement links TRBV2 to TRBJ2-2, with TRBD1 matching over 10 bases. The V and J ends lost 10 bases and 5 bases, in that order; junction bases with no gene match: 7. CDR3 size: 14 residues. Germline V gene data show CDR1 as SNHLY and CDR2 as FYNNEI. The CDR3 nucleotides read TGTGCCAACGGACAGGGGGAAGGGACCGGGGAGCTGTTTTTT. Protein product: CANGQGEGTGELFF.

This clone appeared a few times. The chain carries TRBV6-5 and TRBJ2-7; TRBD1 matches at 10 bases. The germline V gene has CDR1 MNHEY and CDR2 SVGAGI. V lost 4 bases to trimming and J lost 2 bases; unmatched junction nucleotides: 8. The CDR3 loop spans 16 amino acids. The CDR3 DNA is TGTGCCAGCAGTTCCGACGCCGGGACAGGGGCCTACGAGCAGTACTTC. The encoded protein is CASSSDAGTGAYEQYF.

This clone has more than one count but fewer than ten. This chain uses TRBV6-5 with TRBJ1-2, with no clear D. Germline CDR1 and CDR2: MNHEY and SVGAGI. The V end lost 0 bases, the J end lost 5 bases, and 7 bases lay between the germline ends. The CDR3 has 13 amino acids. For the CDR3, the DNA is TGTGCCAGCAGTTACTCGTCCCAGTATGGCTACACCTTC. Protein: CASSYSSQYGYTF.

V is TRBV19 and J is TRBJ1-1; TRBD1 is a possible D gene (6 bases). This CDR3 has 13 residues. Per germline, CDR1 LNHDA and CDR2 SQIVND (reference sequence). V was pared by 4 bases and J by 0 bases, with 6 bases between. This chain's CDR3 is CASSRTVNTEAFF. The CDR3 region has the DNA TGTGCCAGTAGTAGGACAGTGAACACTGAAGCTTTCTTT. Full variable domain (remainder filled in from reference TRBV19 and TRBJ1-1): DGGITQSPKYLFRKEGQNVTLSCEQNLNHDAMYWYRQDPGQGLRLIYYSQIVNDFQKGDIAEGYSVSREKKESFPLTVTSAQKNPTAFYLCASSRTVNTEAFFGQGTRLTVV.

This sequence joins TRBV6-5 and TRBJ2-3; 8 nucleotides match TRBD1. Germline loops: CDR1 MNHEY, CDR2 SVGAGI. V dropped 2 bases and J dropped 4; count of bases not matched to a gene: 5. This CDR3 is 15 amino acids long. CDR3 residues: CASSYGAGGADTQYF. The CDR3 nucleotides are TGTGCCAGCAGTTACGGGGCAGGGGGCGCAGATACGCAGTATTTT.

J is TRBJ1-1 and V is TRBV29-1, with 8 bases identical to TRBD1. V gave up 7 bases and J gave up 4 bases; unmatched junction bases: 14. This CDR3 has 15 amino acids. CDR1 SQVTM and CDR2 ANQGSEA come from the germline V gene. The CDR3 loop reads CSGERTGHASTEAFF. The CDR3 DNA sequence: TGCAGCGGAGAGCGGACAGGGCACGCATCCACTGAAGCTTTCTTT.

V is TRBV7-3 and J is TRBJ2-3; D remains ambiguous. CDR1 is SGHTA and CDR2 is FQGTGA in the germline V gene. Trimming removed 5 bases from V and 0 bases from J, with 6 bases in between. This CDR3 is built from 13 residues. CDR3 loop: CASSTQSTDTQYF. DNA of the CDR3: TGTGCCAGCAGCACGCAGAGCACAGATACGCAGTATTTT.

A single count supports this clone. This rearrangement joins TRBV10-3 to TRBJ1-2; D not certain. The CDR3 extends over 13 amino acids. Germline V gene sequence: CDR1 ENHRY, CDR2 SYGVKD. Trimming pared 3 bases from V and 4 bases from J, leaving 9 bases between. Here the CDR3 reads CAISDGGIYGYTF. Here the CDR3 DNA reads TGTGCCATCAGTGATGGAGGGATCTATGGCTACACCTTC.

This chain uses TRBV7-9 with TRBJ1-1; 8 positions match TRBD1. Germline CDR1 reads SEHNR; CDR2 reads FQNEAQ (reference sequence). The CDR3 is 15 amino acids. The trim removed 5 bases at V and 5 bases at J, leaving 10 bases unmatched. The CDR3 DNA is TGTGCCAGCAGCCCGAGGACAGGGTATGGAACTGAAGCTTTCTTT. Protein sequence: CASSPRTGYGTEAFF.

The chain couples TRBV7-3 to TRBJ2-3; 8 bases are a match to TRBD2. J was trimmed by 0 bases and V by 5 bases; bases with no gene match: 10. Germline-derived CDR1 and CDR2 are SGHTA and FQGTGA. The CDR3 covers 17 residues. In nucleotides, the CDR3 is TGTGCCAGCAGCCACAACTTGTTAGCGGGGAGCACAGATACGCAGTATTTT. Residues: CASSHNLLAGSTDTQYF. The whole variable domain, filled in from reference TRBV7-3 and TRBJ2-3, reads GAGVSQTPSNKVTEKGKYVELRCDPISGHTALYWYRQSLGQGPEFLIYFQGTGAADDSGLPNDRFFAVRPEGSVSTLKIQRTERGDSAVYLCASSHNLLAGSTDTQYFGPGTRLTVL.